A single sample is the source of the 3 T cell receptor beta chains below, sequenced in a study of blood T cell repertoires in COVID-19. Assay used: immunoSEQ multiplex PCR; TCRdb lists only in-frame clones, some missing. The sample contains 110,000 or so clones, 80% to 90% of which appear only once. Sequencing used peripheral blood. The receptors stem from a man aged 70-80 years with active or convalescent COVID-19.

The V and J genes are TRBV2 and TRBJ1-1, with 7 bases lining up with TRBD1. Germline trimming cut 4 bases from V and 1 base from J; bases unmatched to any gene: 15. The CDR3 runs 18 residues. The germline V gene encodes CDR1 SNHLY and CDR2 FYNNEI. The CDR3 loop reads CASSGPDRAKRRNTEAFF. The CDR3 DNA follows: TGTGCCAGCAGTGGGCCCGACAGGGCCAAACGGAGGAACACTGAAGCTTTCTTT.

On this clone itself: Its ends do not fully match the called genes, so a read error is possible. The gene calls are TRBV7-7 and TRBJ2-1, with 7 bases aligning to TRBD2. Germline CDR1 SSHAT, CDR2 FNYEAQ (reference sequence). This CDR3 has 16 amino acids. DNA of the CDR3: TGTGCTAGCAGCTTATTCGCGGGAGTATCCTACAATGAGCAGTTCTTC. Protein sequence: CASSLFAGVSYNEQFF.

This clone has only a few counts. The chain recombines TRBV4-1 with TRBJ2-4; 9 bases are shared with TRBD1. Germline CDR1 is MGHRA and CDR2 is YSYEKL. The CDR3 has 17 residues. J lost 1 base, V lost 0 bases, and 4 bases had no gene match. CDR3 in amino acids: CASSQDPGQGAKNIQYF. DNA of the CDR3: TGCGCCAGCAGCCAAGATCCGGGACAGGGCGCCAAAAACATTCAGTACTTC.